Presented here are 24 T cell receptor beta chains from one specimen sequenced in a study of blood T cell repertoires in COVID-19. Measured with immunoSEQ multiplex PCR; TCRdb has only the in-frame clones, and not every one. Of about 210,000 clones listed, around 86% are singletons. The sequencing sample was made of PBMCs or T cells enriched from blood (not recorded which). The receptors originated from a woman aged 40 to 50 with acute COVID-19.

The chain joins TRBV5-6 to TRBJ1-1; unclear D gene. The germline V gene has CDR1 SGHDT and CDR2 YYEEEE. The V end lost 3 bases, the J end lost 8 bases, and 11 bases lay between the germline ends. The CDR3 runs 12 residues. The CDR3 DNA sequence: TGTGCCAGCAGCTCGGGGAGCTTAGAAGCTTTCTTT. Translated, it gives CASSSGSLEAFF.

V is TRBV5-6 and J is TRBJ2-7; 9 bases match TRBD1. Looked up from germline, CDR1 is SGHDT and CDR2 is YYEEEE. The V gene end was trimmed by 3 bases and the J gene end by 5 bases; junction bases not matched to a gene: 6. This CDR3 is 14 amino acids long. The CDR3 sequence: CASSWGTGYDEQYF. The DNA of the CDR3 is TGTGCCAGCAGCTGGGGGACAGGGTACGACGAGCAGTACTTC.

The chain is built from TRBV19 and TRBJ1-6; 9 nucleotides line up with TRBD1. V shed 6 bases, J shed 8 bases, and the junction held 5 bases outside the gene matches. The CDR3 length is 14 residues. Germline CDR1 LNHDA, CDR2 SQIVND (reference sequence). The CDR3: CASSLRDRDSPLHF. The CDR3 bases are TGTGCCAGTAGCCTCCGGGACAGGGATTCACCCCTCCACTTT.

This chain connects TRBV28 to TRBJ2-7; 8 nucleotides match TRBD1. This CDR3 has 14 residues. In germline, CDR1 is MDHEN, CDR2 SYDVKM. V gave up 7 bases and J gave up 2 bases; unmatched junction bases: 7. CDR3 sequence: CASIRQGLTYEQYF. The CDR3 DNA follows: TGTGCCAGCATCAGACAGGGGCTAACCTACGAGCAGTACTTC.

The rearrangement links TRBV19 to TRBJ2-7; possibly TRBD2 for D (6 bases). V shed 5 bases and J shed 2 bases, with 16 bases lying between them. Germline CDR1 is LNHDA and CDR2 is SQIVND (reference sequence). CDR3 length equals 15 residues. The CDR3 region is CASSAGGSGPYEQYF. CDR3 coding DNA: TGTGCCAGTAGTGCCGGGGGAAGCGGTCCCTACGAGCAGTACTTC.

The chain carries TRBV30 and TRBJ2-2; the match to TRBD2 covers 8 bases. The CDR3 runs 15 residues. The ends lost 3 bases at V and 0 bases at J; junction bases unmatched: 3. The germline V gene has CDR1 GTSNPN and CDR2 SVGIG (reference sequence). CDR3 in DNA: TGTGCCTGGAGGCGACTAGCGCCGAACACCGGGGAGCTGTTTTTT. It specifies CAWRRLAPNTGELFF.

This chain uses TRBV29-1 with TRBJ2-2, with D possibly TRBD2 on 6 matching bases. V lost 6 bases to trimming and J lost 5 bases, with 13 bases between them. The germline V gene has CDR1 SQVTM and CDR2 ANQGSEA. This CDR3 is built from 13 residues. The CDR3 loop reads CSVLGGVTGELFF. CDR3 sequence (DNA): TGCAGCGTACTAGGAGGGGTTACCGGGGAGCTGTTTTTT.

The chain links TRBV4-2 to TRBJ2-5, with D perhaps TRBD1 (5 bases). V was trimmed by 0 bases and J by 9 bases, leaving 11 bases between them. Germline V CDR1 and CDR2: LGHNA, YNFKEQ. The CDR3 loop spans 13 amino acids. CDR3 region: CASSQETLGPQYF. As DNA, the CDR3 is TGTGCCAGCAGCCAAGAAACCCTGGGGCCCCAGTACTTC.

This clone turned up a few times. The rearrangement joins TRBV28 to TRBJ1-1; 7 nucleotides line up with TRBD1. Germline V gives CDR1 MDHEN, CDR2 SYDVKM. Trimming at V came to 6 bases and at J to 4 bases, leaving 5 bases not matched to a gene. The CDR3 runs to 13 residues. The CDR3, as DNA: TGTGCCAGCAGCGACAGGGCCGCCACTGAAGCTTTCTTT. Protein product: CASSDRAATEAFF.

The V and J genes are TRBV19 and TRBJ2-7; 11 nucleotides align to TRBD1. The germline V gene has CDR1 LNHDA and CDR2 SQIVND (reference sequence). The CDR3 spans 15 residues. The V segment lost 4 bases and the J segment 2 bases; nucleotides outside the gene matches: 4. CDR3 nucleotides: TGTGCCAGTAGTACCGGACAGGGGGCAGCCTACGAGCAGTACTTC. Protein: CASSTGQGAAYEQYF.

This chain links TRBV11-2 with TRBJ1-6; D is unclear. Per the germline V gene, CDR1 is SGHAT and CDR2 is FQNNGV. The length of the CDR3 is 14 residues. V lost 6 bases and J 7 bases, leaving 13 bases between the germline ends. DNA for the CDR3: TGTGCCAGCAGTACGTGGGCAGGCAATTCACCCCTCCACTTT. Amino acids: CASSTWAGNSPLHF. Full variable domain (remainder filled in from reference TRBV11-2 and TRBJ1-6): EAGVAQSPRYKIIEKRQSVAFWCNPISGHATLYWYQQILGQGPKLLIQFQNNGVVDDSQLPKDRFSAERLKGVDSTLKIQPAKLEDSAVYLCASSTWAGNSPLHFGNGTRLTVT.

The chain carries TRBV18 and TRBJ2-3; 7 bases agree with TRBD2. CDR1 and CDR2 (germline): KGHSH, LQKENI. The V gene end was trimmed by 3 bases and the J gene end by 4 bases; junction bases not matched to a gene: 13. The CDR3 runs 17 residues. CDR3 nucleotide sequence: TGTGCCAGCTCACCTCTAGACCGGGACTACCAATCAGATACGCAGTATTTT. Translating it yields CASSPLDRDYQSDTQYF.

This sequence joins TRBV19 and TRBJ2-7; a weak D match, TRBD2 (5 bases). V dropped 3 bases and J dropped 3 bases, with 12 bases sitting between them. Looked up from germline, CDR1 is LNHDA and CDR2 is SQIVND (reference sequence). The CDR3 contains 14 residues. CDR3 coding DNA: TGTGCCAGTAGTATTTCTAGCCCGGGCTACGAGCAGTACTTC. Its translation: CASSISSPGYEQYF.

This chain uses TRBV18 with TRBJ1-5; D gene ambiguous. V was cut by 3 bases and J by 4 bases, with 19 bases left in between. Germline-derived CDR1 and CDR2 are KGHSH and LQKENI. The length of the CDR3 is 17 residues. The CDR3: CASSPIAPGGGNQPQHF. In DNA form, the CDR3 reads TGTGCCAGCTCACCCATTGCCCCCGGCGGCGGAAATCAGCCCCAGCATTTT.

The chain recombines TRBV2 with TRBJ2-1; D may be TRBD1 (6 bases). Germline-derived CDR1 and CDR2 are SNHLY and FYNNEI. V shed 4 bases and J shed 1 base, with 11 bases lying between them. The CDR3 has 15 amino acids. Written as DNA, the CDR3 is TGTGCCAGCAGTGCCAGGGGCTATTCCTACAATGAGCAGTTCTTC. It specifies CASSARGYSYNEQFF.

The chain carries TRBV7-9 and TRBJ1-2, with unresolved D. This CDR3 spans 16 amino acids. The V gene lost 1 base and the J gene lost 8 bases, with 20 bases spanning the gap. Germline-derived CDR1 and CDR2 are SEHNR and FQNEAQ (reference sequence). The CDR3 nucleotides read TGTGCCAGCAGCTTAGTATACTCGACTCTCCCGGGAGGCTACACCTTC. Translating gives CASSLVYSTLPGGYTF. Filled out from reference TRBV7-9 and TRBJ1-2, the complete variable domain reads DTGVSQNPRHKITKRGQNVTFRCDPISEHNRLYWYRQTLGQGPEFLTYFQNEAQLEKSRLLSDRFSAERPKGSFSTLEIQRTEQGDSAMYLCASSLVYSTLPGGYTFGSGTRLTVV.

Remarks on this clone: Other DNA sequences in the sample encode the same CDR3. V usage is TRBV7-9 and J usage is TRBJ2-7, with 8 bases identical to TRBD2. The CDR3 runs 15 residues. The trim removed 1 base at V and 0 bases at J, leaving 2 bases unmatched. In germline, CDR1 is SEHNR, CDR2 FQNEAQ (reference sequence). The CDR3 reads CASSLVSGSSYEQYF. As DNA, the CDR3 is TGTGCCAGCAGCTTAGTAAGCGGGAGCTCCTACGAGCAGTACTTC.

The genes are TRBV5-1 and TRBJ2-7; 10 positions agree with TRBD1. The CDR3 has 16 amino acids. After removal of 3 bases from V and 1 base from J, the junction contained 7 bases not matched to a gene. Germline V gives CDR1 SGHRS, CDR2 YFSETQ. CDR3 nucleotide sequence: TGCGCCAGCAGCTGGCCAGGGACAGGGGCGTCCTACGAGCAGTACTTC. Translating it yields CASSWPGTGASYEQYF.

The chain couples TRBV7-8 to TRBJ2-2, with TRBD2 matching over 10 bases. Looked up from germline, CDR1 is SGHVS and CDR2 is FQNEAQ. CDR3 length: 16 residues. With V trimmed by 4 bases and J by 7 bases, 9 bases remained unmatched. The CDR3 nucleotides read TGTGCCAGCAGCTCGAAGACTAGCGGGTATAACGGGGAGCTGTTTTTT. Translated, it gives CASSSKTSGYNGELFF.

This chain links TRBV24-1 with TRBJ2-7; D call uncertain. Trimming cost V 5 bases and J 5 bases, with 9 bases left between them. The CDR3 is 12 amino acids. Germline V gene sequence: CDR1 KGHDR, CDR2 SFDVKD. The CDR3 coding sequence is TGTGCCACCAGTGGCCCTTCAGACGAGCAGTACTTC. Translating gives CATSGPSDEQYF.

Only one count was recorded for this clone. DNA of the CDR3: TGCAGCGGTGGGGACAGGCAAGAGACCCAGTACTTC. Protein product: CSGGDRQETQYF. The rearrangement links TRBV29-1 to TRBJ2-5, with TRBD1 identical over 8 bases. CDR3 length equals 12 residues. CDR1 SQVTM and CDR2 ANQGSEA come from the germline V gene. Trimming took 7 bases from V and 2 from J; bases not matched to a gene: 3.

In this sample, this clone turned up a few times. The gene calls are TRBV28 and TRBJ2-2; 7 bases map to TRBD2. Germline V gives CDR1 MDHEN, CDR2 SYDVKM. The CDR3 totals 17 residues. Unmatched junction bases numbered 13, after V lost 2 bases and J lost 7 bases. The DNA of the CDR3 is TGTGCCAGCAGTTTAATCCCCCGGCTGGGGGGGGACGGGGAGCTGTTTTTT. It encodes CASSLIPRLGGDGELFF.

In DNA, the CDR3 is TGTGCCAGCAGCGTGGAACAGAGCACCTACGAGCAGTACTTC. Its translation is CASSVEQSTYEQYF. The V and J genes are TRBV9 and TRBJ2-7; D not resolved. Germline CDR1 reads SGDLS; CDR2 reads YYNGEE. The CDR3 sequence is 14 residues long. The V and J ends lost 2 bases and 2 bases respectively, with 11 bases between them.

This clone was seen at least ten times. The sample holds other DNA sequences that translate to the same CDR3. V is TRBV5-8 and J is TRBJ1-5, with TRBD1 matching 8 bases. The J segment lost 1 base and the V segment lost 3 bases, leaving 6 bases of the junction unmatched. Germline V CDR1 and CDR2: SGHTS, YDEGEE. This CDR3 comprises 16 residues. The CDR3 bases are TGTGCCAGCAGCTCTGGACAGGGATTGAGCAATCAGCCCCAGCATTTT. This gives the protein CASSSGQGLSNQPQHF.